Sequencing of this T cell receptor beta chain was carried out in a study of CD8 T cells in ankylosing spondylitis. Study outcomes and limitations: Disease-linked clones reportedly showed significant enrichment in matched ankylosing spondylitis synovial fluid.

The table lists this clonotype with many counts. Its antigen is still unknown. Germline CDR1 reads SGHDT; CDR2 reads YYEEEE. The CDR3 has 14 amino acids. V lost 7 bases and J 5 bases, leaving 16 bases between the germline ends. The TCR beta libraries were generated through quantitative 5'-RACE incorporating molecular barcodes. TCRdb re-called the 5' RACE reads with MiXCR, one entry per CDR3 protein. The sample lists 200,000 to 250,000 distinct CDR3 sequences, 10% to 13% occurring once. The sample was blood, either unsorted or a sorted T cell fraction (not recorded which). The chain combines TRBV5-6 with TRBJ2-1, with D uncertain. This clonotype was obtained from a male donor with ankylosing spondylitis or in good health (not recorded which). The CDR3 loop is CASGLEDLHNEQFF. CDR3 nucleotides: TGTGCCAGCGGGCTTGAGGACCTCCACAATGAGCAGTTCTTC.